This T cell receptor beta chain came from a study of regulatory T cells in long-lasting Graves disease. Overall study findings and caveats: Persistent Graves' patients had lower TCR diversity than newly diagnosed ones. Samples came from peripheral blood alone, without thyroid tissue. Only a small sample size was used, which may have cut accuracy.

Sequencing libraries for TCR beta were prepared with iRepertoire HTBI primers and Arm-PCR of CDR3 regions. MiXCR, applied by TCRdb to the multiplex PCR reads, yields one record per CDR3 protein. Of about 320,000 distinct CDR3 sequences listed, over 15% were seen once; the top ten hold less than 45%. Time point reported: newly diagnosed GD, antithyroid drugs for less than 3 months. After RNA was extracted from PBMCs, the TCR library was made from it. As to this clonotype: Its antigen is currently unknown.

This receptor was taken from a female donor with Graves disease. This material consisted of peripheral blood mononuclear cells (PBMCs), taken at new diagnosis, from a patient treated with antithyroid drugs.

The CDR3 nucleotides read TGTGCCAGCAGTGAAGCGCTTTACCTATACAATGAGCAGTTCTTC. Translating it yields CASSEALYLYNEQFF. The chain couples TRBV2 to TRBJ2-1; D gene unclear. Germline V gene sequence: CDR1 SNHLY, CDR2 FYNNEI. Trimming stripped 0 bases from V and 4 bases from J, with 10 bases between. The CDR3 is 15 residues long. The variable domain in full, with the rest retrieved from reference TRBV2 and TRBJ2-1, is EPEVTQTPSHQVTQMGQEVILRCVPISNHLYFYWYRQILGQKVEFLVSFYNNEISEKSEIFDDQFSVERPDGSNFTLKIRSTKLEDSAMYFCASSEALYLYNEQFFGPGTRLTVL.